These 18 T cell receptor beta chains originate from one sample sequenced in a study of cytomegalovirus exposure and HLA in healthy donors (dated by TCRdb to the late 2010s). Library preparation employed the immunoSEQ multiplex PCR assay. In TCRdb, the immuneACCESS table is reduced to in-frame sequences with V and J assigned. These tables do not hold every clone; where another copy was compared, an unresolved V gene accounts for under half, and the others remain unexplained. The sample includes over 200,000 clones, with about 91% observed a single time. The ten largest clones capture over 2.5% of the sample. Specimen: PBMCs. Source of these receptors: a woman between 18 and 29 years old in good health and CMV-seronegative.

The chain employs TRBV6-6 and TRBJ1-5; D possibly corresponds to TRBD1 (5 bases). The CDR3 runs 14 residues. Deletions cut 6 bases from V and 8 bases from J, with 17 bases between. Per germline, CDR1 MNHNY and CDR2 SVGAGI (reference sequence). Written as DNA, the CDR3 is TGTGCCAGCAGCACAGGAGACCCGGCGGAGCCCCAGCATTTT. It encodes CASSTGDPAEPQHF.

The V gene is TRBV2, the J gene TRBJ1-1; a weak D match, TRBD1 (6 bases). Per the germline V gene, CDR1 is SNHLY and CDR2 is FYNNEI. This CDR3 is 15 amino acids long. Trimming took 7 bases from V and 4 from J, leaving 19 bases between them. The CDR3 protein is CASTRGGGRSTEAFF. CDR3 coding DNA: TGTGCCAGCACCCGAGGGGGAGGGAGGAGCACTGAAGCTTTCTTT.

V is TRBV5-6 and J is TRBJ2-1; TRBD2 agrees at 8 bases. Per the germline V gene, CDR1 is SGHDT and CDR2 is YYEEEE. The ends lost 3 bases at V and 0 bases at J; junction bases unmatched: 8. The length of the CDR3 is 17 residues. The CDR3 nucleotides read TGTGCCAGCAGCTCGGGACTAGTCAGGAGCTCCTACAATGAGCAGTTCTTC. Its protein product is CASSSGLVRSSYNEQFF. The full variable domain, with the rest looked up from reference TRBV5-6 and TRBJ2-1, is DAGVTQSPTHLIKTRGQQVTLRCSPKSGHDTVSWYQQALGQGPQFIFQYYEEEERQRGNFPDRFSGHQFPNYSSELNVNALLLGDSALYLCASSSGLVRSSYNEQFFGPGTRLTVL.

Notes on this clone: One end of the junction is discordant with germline, which a read error may explain. The J gene is TRBJ2-1, the V gene TRBV2; tentative D call: TRBD1 (6 bases). Germline V gene lookup returns CDR1 SNHLY and CDR2 FYNNEI. There are 15 residues in the CDR3. The CDR3: CASSEDRPPAGEQFF. In nucleotides, the CDR3 is TGTGCCAGCAGCGAAGACAGGCCGCCTGCAGGTGAGCAGTTCTTC.

In its sample, this clone was seen once. The chain recombines TRBV5-6 with TRBJ2-7; possibly TRBD2 for D (6 bases). This CDR3 contains 13 residues. Germline-derived CDR1 and CDR2 are SGHDT and YYEEEE. V was cut by 3 bases and J by 5 bases, with 12 bases left in between. The CDR3 loop reads CASSSLPGDEQYF. In DNA form, the CDR3 reads TGTGCCAGCAGCTCGCTCCCGGGAGACGAGCAGTACTTC.

This clone was picked up one time. This chain uses TRBV13 with TRBJ1-1; D gene uncertain. V was clipped by 5 bases and J by 0 bases, with 13 bases between them. Germline CDR1 is PRHDT and CDR2 is FYEKMQ (reference sequence). The CDR3 runs to 15 residues. The CDR3 coding sequence is TGTGCCAGCAGCCCCCAGACAAACATGAACACTGAAGCTTTCTTT. This codes for CASSPQTNMNTEAFF.

In this sample, this clone turned up once. This chain links TRBV2 with TRBJ2-3; the match to TRBD2 covers 7 bases. In germline, CDR1 is SNHLY, CDR2 FYNNEI. V shed 0 bases, J shed 3 bases, and the junction held 3 bases outside the gene matches. The CDR3 sequence is 15 residues long. The CDR3 DNA is TGTGCCAGCAGTGAAGCGGGAGGGCCGACAGATACGCAGTATTTT. Encoded protein: CASSEAGGPTDTQYF.

In this sample, this clone turned up once. The chain couples TRBV27 to TRBJ1-2; perhaps TRBD1 as D (6 bases). There are 14 residues in the CDR3. Germline V gene data show CDR1 as MNHEY and CDR2 as SMNVEV (reference sequence). Trimming pared 6 bases from V and 4 bases from J, leaving 15 bases between. Here the CDR3 DNA reads TGTGCCAGCAGCCGCGCCGGGGGGCTCTATGGCTACACCTTC. Its translation: CASSRAGGLYGYTF.

The chain uses TRBV7-8 and TRBJ2-1; 14 bases are shared with TRBD2. V trimming: 5 bases; J trimming: 7 bases; junction bases outside the gene matches: 7. Germline CDR1 reads SGHVS; CDR2 reads FQNEAQ. This CDR3 spans 16 amino acids. The CDR3 here is CASSPRRTSGRNEQFF. As DNA, the CDR3 is TGTGCCAGCAGCCCCAGGCGGACTAGCGGGAGGAATGAGCAGTTCTTC.

The rearrangement joins TRBV19 to TRBJ1-2, with unresolved D. V lost 3 bases and J 5 bases, leaving 7 bases between the germline ends. Germline V gene lookup returns CDR1 LNHDA and CDR2 SQIVND (reference sequence). The CDR3 contains 12 residues. The CDR3 DNA sequence: TGTGCCAGTAGTATCGGGGAGTATGGCTACACCTTC. This translates into CASSIGEYGYTF.

This chain connects TRBV13 to TRBJ2-7, with D possibly TRBD2 on 6 matching bases. Germline lookup yields CDR1 PRHDT and CDR2 FYEKMQ (reference sequence). V was clipped by 2 bases and J by 5 bases, with 25 bases between them. The CDR3 is 18 amino acids. Here the CDR3 reads CASSLRGRRGSGGNEQYF. In DNA form, the CDR3 reads TGTGCCAGCAGCTTACGTGGTAGACGAGGGTCAGGAGGGAACGAGCAGTACTTC.

Worth noting for this clone: One end of the junction fails to match germline, which may point to a read error. The genes are TRBV2 and TRBJ1-4; tentatively, D is TRBD1 (6 bases). Per germline, CDR1 SNHLY and CDR2 FYNNEI. The CDR3 sequence is 13 residues long. The CDR3 spells CASNRDTNEKLFF. CDR3 coding DNA: TGTGCCAGCAATCGGGACACTAACGAAAAACTGTTTTTT.

The rearrangement joins TRBV28 to TRBJ2-2, with 8 bases aligning to TRBD1. The CDR3 totals 14 residues. J gave up 4 bases and V 7 bases, and 5 bases lay outside the gene matches. The germline CDR1 and CDR2 sequences are MDHEN and SYDVKM. The CDR3 nucleotides read TGTGCCAGCATATCGGGACAGGTCACCGGGGAGCTGTTTTTT. Protein: CASISGQVTGELFF.

The chain recombines TRBV19 with TRBJ2-7; 11 bases are shared with TRBD1. Germline V CDR1 and CDR2: LNHDA, SQIVND (reference sequence). CDR3 length equals 15 residues. The V segment lost 5 bases and the J segment 2 bases; nucleotides outside the gene matches: 5. The CDR3: CASSPRTGGPYEQYF. In DNA form, the CDR3 reads TGTGCCAGTAGTCCCCGGACAGGGGGCCCCTACGAGCAGTACTTC.

The chain carries TRBV19 and TRBJ1-1; TRBD1 aligns across 7 bases. The germline V gene encodes CDR1 LNHDA and CDR2 SQIVND (reference sequence). V gave up 3 bases and J gave up 4 bases; unmatched junction bases: 5. CDR3 length equals 14 residues. The CDR3 nucleotides read TGTGCCAGTAGTATCCCAGGGGGGAGCACTGAAGCTTTCTTT. This codes for CASSIPGGSTEAFF.

The chain joins TRBV18 to TRBJ2-1; 7 bases fit TRBD1. Per the germline V gene, CDR1 is KGHSH and CDR2 is LQKENI. The junction had 6 bases not matched to a gene; V was cut back by 0 bases and J by 7 bases. CDR3 length: 15 residues. The CDR3 DNA sequence: TGTGCCAGCTCACCACCCGGGACAGCTGATAATGAGCAGTTCTTC. Translating gives CASSPPGTADNEQFF.

This rearrangement joins TRBV5-1 to TRBJ2-7, with 8 bases aligning to TRBD1. Trimming removed 3 bases from V and 2 bases from J; junction bases left unmatched: 4. Germline-derived CDR1 and CDR2 are SGHRS and YFSETQ. The CDR3 spans 14 residues. DNA of the CDR3: TGCGCCAGCAGCTCGACAGGGGTGACCTACGAGCAGTACTTC. The encoded protein is CASSSTGVTYEQYF.

The chain is built from TRBV6-6 and TRBJ2-7, with D perhaps matching TRBD1 (6 bases). The CDR3 sequence is 15 residues long. The V gene's germline CDR1 is MNHNY and CDR2 SVGAGI (reference sequence). V dropped 8 bases and J dropped 4 bases, with 21 bases sitting between them. The CDR3 DNA reads as TGTGCCAGCTCCTCTTTACCGGGACACCAGTACGAGCAGTACTTC. It is translated as CASSSLPGHQYEQYF.